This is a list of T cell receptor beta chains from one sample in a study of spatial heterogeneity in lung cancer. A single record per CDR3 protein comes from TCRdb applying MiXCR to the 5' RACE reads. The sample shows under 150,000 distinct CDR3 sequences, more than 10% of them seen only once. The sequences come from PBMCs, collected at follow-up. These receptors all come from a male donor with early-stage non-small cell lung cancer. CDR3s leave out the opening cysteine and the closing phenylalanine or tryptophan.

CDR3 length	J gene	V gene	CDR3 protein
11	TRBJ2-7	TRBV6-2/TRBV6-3	ASTPAGQVFAY
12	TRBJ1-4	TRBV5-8	ASSGTPGAGKLF
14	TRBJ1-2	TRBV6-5	ASSYSGDRSNYGYT
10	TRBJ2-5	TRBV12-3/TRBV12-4	ASSMLQETQY
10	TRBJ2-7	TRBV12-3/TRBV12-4	ASSGRLGGQY
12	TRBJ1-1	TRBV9	ASTPLRAGTEAF
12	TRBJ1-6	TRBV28	ASFDRLYNSPLH
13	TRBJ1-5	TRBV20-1	SARTAGRTGEPQH
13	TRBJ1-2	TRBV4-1	ASSQFFGGANGYT
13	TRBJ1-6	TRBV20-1	SARKTGAQNSPLH
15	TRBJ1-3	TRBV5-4	ASSSNSGRNSGNTIY
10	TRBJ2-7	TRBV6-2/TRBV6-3	ASSYRDYEQY
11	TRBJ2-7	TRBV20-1	SAPGQGLYEQY
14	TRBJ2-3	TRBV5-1	ASRQDPLRGSDTQY
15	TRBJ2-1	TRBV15	ATSRDHPGTGTNEQF
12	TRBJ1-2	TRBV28	ASSTGGANYGYT